The rows below give T cell receptor beta chains drawn from one sample of a study of spatial heterogeneity in lung cancer. Each CDR3 protein is one row after TCRdb ran MiXCR on the 5' RACE reads. The sample has about 43,000 distinct CDR3 sequences; around 21% are singletons. The sequenced sample was PBMCs, obtained at follow-up. These receptors originate from a female donor with early-stage non-small cell lung cancer. CDR3s include the opening cysteine and the closing phenylalanine or tryptophan. The D gene is left open where the match is weak. Expanded clones get a size class; other rows say once, few or many, or leave the size out.

TRBJ2-7,TRBV28,.,.,CASSFRYEQYF,TGTGCCAGCAGTTTCAGATACGAGCAGTACTTC
TRBJ1-1,TRBV15,.,.,CATSRDPDWNTEAFF,TGTGCCACCAGCAGAGATCCCGACTGGAACACTGAAGCTTTCTTT
TRBJ2-3,TRBV6-6,TRBD2,.,CASISDRVASGRSRKATDTQYF,TGTGCCAGCATCTCCGACAGGGTGGCTAGCGGGAGAAGTAGGAAGGCCACAGATACGCAGTATTTT
TRBJ1-1,TRBV12-3/TRBV12-4,.,few,CASKIGDTEAFF,TGTGCCAGTAAAATTGGGGACACTGAAGCTTTCTTT
TRBJ2-5,TRBV29-1,.,many,CSVVSTEETQYF,TGCAGCGTTGTTTCGACGGAAGAGACCCAGTACTTC
TRBJ1-2,TRBV20-1,TRBD1,.,CSAPLNNRGKGEGYTF,TGCAGTGCTCCATTAAATAACAGGGGAAAGGGAGAGGGCTACACCTTC
TRBJ1-2,TRBV4-1,.,.,CASSQGQMRRRNGYTF,TGCGCCAGCAGCCAAGGGCAGATGAGACGAAGGAATGGCTACACCTTC
TRBJ1-1,TRBV29-1,.,few,CSGTVTEAFF,TGCAGCGGGACAGTCACTGAAGCTTTCTTT
TRBJ1-4,TRBV5-1,.,few,CASSLAGRSWLFF,TGCGCCAGCAGCCTGGCGGGGCGATCGTGGCTGTTTTTT
TRBJ2-5,TRBV5-1,TRBD2,few,CASSVNTGGQETQYF,TGCGCCAGCAGCGTGAATACGGGGGGTCAAGAGACCCAGTACTTC
TRBJ2-1,TRBV9,TRBD2,few,CASSTGRAGGGEQFF,TGTGCCAGCAGCACCGGCCGAGCGGGAGGGGGTGAGCAGTTCTTC
TRBJ1-1,TRBV7-3,TRBD1,.,CASSLRQGAGEAFF,TGTGCCAGCAGCCTGAGACAGGGGGCTGGTGAAGCTTTCTTT
TRBJ2-1,TRBV7-8,TRBD1,few,CASSLGRTGGGEQFF,TGTGCCAGCAGCTTAGGGAGGACAGGGGGTGGTGAGCAGTTCTTC
TRBJ2-1,TRBV6-6,.,few,CASSSTTYNEQFF,TGTGCCAGCAGTTCGACTACCTACAATGAGCAGTTCTTC
TRBJ1-4,TRBV6-1,.,.,CASRRLGPGGKLFF,TGTGCCAGCAGGCGACTCGGACCAGGCGGAAAACTGTTTTTT
TRBJ2-5,TRBV25-1,.,.,CASSELAFDSAYSYQETQYF,TGTGCCAGCAGTGAATTGGCGTTTGATAGCGCCTACTCGTACCAAGAGACCCAGTACTTC
TRBJ1-3,TRBV6-5,TRBD1,.,CASMEGQYSGNTIYF,TGTGCCAGCATGGAGGGACAGTACTCTGGAAACACCATATATTTT
TRBJ2-3,TRBV15,.,many,CATSREVGVDTQYF,TGTGCCACCAGCAGAGAGGTGGGGGTAGATACGCAGTATTTT
TRBJ2-3,TRBV19,.,.,CAASLGQVRNTDTQYF,TGTGCCGCCAGTCTCGGGCAGGTGAGAAACACAGATACGCAGTATTTT
TRBJ2-3,TRBV11-2,TRBD2,few,CASSVLATSTDTQYF,TGTGCCAGCAGCGTACTAGCGACTAGCACAGATACGCAGTATTTT
TRBJ2-3,TRBV10-3,TRBD2,few,CAISTTTSGGTDAQYF,TGTGCCATCAGCACGACAACTAGCGGGGGTACAGATGCGCAGTATTTT
TRBJ1-5,TRBV9,.,many,CASSADLRDHQPQHF,TGTGCCAGCAGCGCAGACCTCAGGGACCATCAGCCCCAGCATTTT
TRBJ1-5,TRBV27,TRBD1,few,CASRHGDRGQPQHF,TGTGCCAGCAGGCATGGGGACAGGGGACAGCCCCAGCATTTT